This entry describes one TCR beta chain. Its antigen remains unidentified. This entry comes from a study of regulatory dendritic cells for organ transplantation. Study-level findings and limits: Mature dendritic cells appeared to drive more memory CD8+ clonal expansion than regulatory ones. Memory CD8+ T cells were the most oligoclonal; naive cells were highly diverse. Alloreactive memory CD8+ T cell pools varied considerably between individuals.

Profiled with immunoSEQ multiplex PCR; TCRdb holds only in-frame clones, not every one. The sample lists 25,000 to 30,000 clones, approximately 86% occurring once. The CDR3 contains 18 residues. The germline CDR1 and CDR2 sequences are SGHDT and YYEEEE. V shed 2 bases and J 4 bases; nucleotides not matched to a gene: 16. CD4+ or CD8+ T cells were sorted as naive CD45RA+ or memory CD45RO+. The chain is built from TRBV5-6 and TRBJ2-5; 8 bases align to TRBD2. The sequence was collected from a human donor in good health. Source material: naive CD8+ T cells from blood. Subset meaning: CD45RA+ naive T cells. CDR3: CASSLRGGAVRLGETQYF. CDR3 DNA: TGTGCCAGCAGCTTACGGGGGGGCGCGGTACGTTTAGGAGAGACCCAGTACTTC.